This record concerns one TCR beta chain sequence. The data belong to a study of T-cell reconstitution after alpha-beta-depleted transplantation in children. From germline, CDR1 is DFQATT and CDR2 SNEGSKA (reference sequence). The CDR3 covers 17 residues. V lost 0 bases and J lost 0, with 16 bases in between. Using unique molecular identifiers, the investigators prepared the TCRbeta library. TCRdb re-derived calls from the PCR reads in MiXCR, one entry per CDR3 protein. The sample has 400,000 to 500,000 distinct CDR3 sequences, about a tenth seen once. The chain couples TRBV20-1 to TRBJ2-3; D is uncertain. The sample was PBMCs from the stem cell graft donor, taken from the stem cell graft. The clonotype originates from a human donor who donated a stem cell graft to a child with acute myeloid leukemia. In DNA form, the CDR3 reads TGCAGTGCTAGAGATTATTACTCGCCTCCTAGCACAGATACGCAGTATTTT. This codes for CSARDYYSPPSTDTQYF.